The present entry profiles one TCR beta chain with its context. The target antigen is unknown. The method was immunoSEQ multiplex PCR; TCRdb's version includes in-frame clones alone and lacks a portion of them. The sample lists about 42,000 clones, around nine tenths seen once, with roughly 4.5% in the top ten. The data are from a study of resident and recirculating memory T cells in vitiligo. Study-wide points: Sequences differed between biopsy sites and patients, suggesting private specificity.

Germline-derived CDR1 and CDR2 are MGHRA and YSYEKL. The CDR3 length is 14 residues. V was shortened by 0 bases and J by 11 bases, with 11 bases between the two germline ends. Sequenced input: blood. The sequence derives from a male donor with vitiligo. The chain combines TRBV4-1 with TRBJ1-6; D uncertain. The CDR3 bases are TGCGCCAGCAGCCAAGATGTCAGAGGAACACCCCTCCACTTT. This codes for CASSQDVRGTPLHF.